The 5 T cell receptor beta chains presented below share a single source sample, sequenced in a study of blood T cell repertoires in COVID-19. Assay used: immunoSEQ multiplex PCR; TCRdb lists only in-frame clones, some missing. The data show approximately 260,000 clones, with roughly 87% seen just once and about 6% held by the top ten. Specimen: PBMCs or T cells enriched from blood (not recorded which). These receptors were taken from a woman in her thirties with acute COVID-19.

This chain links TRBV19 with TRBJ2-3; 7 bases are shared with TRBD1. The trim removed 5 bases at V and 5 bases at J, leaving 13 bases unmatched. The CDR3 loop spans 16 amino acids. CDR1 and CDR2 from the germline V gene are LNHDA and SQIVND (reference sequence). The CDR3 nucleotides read TGTGCCAGTAGTCCCGAAGGGACAGAGCCTCGAGATACGCAGTATTTT. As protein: CASSPEGTEPRDTQYF.

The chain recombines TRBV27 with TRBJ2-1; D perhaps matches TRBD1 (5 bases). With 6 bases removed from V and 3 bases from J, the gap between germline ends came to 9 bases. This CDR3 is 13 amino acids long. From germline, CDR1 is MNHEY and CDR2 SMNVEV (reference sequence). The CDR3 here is CASSHQGYNEQFF. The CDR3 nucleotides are TGTGCCAGCAGCCATCAGGGCTACAATGAGCAGTTCTTC.

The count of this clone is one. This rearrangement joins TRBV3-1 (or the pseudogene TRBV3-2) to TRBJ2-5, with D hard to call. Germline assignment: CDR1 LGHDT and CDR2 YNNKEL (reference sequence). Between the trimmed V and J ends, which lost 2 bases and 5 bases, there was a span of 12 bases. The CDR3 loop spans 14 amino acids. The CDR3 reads CASSQYGLRETQYF. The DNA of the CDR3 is TGTGCCAGCAGCCAATATGGTCTCCGGGAGACCCAGTACTTC.

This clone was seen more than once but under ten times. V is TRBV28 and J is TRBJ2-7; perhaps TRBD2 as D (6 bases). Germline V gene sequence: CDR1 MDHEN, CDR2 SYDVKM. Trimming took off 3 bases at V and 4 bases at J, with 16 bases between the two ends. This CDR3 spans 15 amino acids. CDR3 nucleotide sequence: TGTGCCAGCAGTTTCGGGGGAAATCGTATGTACGAGCAGTACTTC. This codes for CASSFGGNRMYEQYF.

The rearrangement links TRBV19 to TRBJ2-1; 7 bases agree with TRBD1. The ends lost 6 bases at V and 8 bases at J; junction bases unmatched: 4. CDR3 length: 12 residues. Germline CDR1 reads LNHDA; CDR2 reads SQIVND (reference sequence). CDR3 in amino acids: CASSGQAYEQFF. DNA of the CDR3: TGTGCCAGTAGCGGACAGGCTTATGAGCAGTTCTTC.